The following is a TCR beta chain sequence with its context. Antigen specificity is unknown. This specimen comes from a study of T cells expressing NK-cell markers. The authors made TCR beta cDNA libraries by 5'RACE template switching. This switching added a universal primer site and UMIs. TCRdb reworked the 5' RACE reads into one entry per CDR3 protein, no DNA. This sample's clone table lists around 180,000 distinct CDR3 sequences. Regarding the study as a whole: Each of six donors carried dominant NKG2C+ clonotypes accounting for about 1.0-7.5% of CD8+ T cells. Certain NKG2C+ T cell clones were expanded, and their HCMV specificity remained unclear.

The material sequenced was blood T cells: a sorted CD56 or NKG2C T cell subset, CD4+ or CD8+ T cells, or bulk PBMC T cells (not recorded which). The clonotype comes from a man between 18 and 69 years old in good health.

The CDR3 here is CASSMGLTAQHF. The chain combines TRBV12-3 or TRBV12-4 with TRBJ1-5. The CDR3 contains 12 residues.